The clone carrying this T cell receptor beta chain was detected ten times or more. Its antigen is currently unknown. The CDR3 spans 17 residues. V shed 5 bases and J 1 base; nucleotides not matched to a gene: 13. Germline values: CDR1 MDHEN, CDR2 SYDVKM. The source of the sample is a study of T cells in Graves' hyperthyroidism and ophthalmopathy. The hyperthyroidism patients had all been newly diagnosed, and their disease duration was under 2 months. Their ages ranged from 18 to 65 years. Patients with uncontrolled infections, other autoimmune diseases, pregnancy or lactation were excluded. Notes on the study in general: The model's output predicted ophthalmopathy at a median of approximately 6.5 months prior to onset. Most thyroid clonotypes that were expanded above 0.001 also turned up in blood.

RNA transcripts gave rise to amplified TCR beta CDR3 regions. The HTBI primer set was used in a first-round RT-PCR of the TCR CDR3. TCRdb recomputed calls from the multiplex PCR reads with MiXCR, one row per CDR3 protein. The table shows about 560,000 distinct CDR3 sequences, with 14% occurring only once. The genes are TRBV28 and TRBJ1-1, with TRBD1 matching 7 bases. This clonotype was obtained from a woman between 35 and 50 years old with Graves' hyperthyroidism. Sample: blood. CDR3 coding DNA: TGTGCCAGCAGTATCCGCCTTAGACAGGGAAGGAACACTGAAGCTTTCTTT. It yields the protein CASSIRLRQGRNTEAFF.